The clone carrying this TCR beta chain was counted a single time. The target antigen is unknown. One end of the junction fails to match germline, which may point to a read error. The sample is drawn from a study of cytomegalovirus exposure and HLA in healthy donors. Study at large: The approximately 110 validation repertoires were reported in a later analysis to have been generated on the same platform as the approximately 600 first-cohort repertoires. Study results and limitations: The classifier reportedly diagnosed cytomegalovirus status with high specificity and sensitivity. The authors enumerated 150 to 200 TCR beta chains as linked to cytomegalovirus. A later analysis found first-cohort TCR clusters tended to co-occur in the roughly 120 validation repertoires.

The protocol was immunoSEQ multiplex PCR, while the TCRdb copy is restricted to in-frame clones and leaves out a portion. The sample has more than 35,000 clones, approximately 95% seen once. Germline CDR1 and CDR2: DFQATT and SNEGSKA (reference sequence). The CDR3 consists of 10 residues. The chain is built from TRBV20-1 and TRBJ2-1, with D tentatively TRBD2 (5 bases). The sample consisted of PBMCs. The TCR was taken from a man younger than 35 in good health and CMV-seronegative. The DNA for the CDR3 is TGCAGTGCTATCTCCGGCGGGCAAGTCTTC. This translates into CSAISGGQVF.